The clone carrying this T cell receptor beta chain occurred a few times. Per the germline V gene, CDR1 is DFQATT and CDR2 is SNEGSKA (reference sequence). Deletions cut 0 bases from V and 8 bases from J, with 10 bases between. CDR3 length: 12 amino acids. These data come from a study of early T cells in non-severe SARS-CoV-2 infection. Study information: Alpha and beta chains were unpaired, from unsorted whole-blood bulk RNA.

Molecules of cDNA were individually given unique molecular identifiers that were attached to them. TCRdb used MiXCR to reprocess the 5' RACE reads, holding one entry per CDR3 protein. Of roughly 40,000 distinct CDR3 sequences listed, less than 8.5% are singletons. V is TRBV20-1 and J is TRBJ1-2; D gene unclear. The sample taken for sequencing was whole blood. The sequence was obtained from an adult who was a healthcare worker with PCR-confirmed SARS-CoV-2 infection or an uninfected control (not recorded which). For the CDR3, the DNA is TGCAGTGCTAGAGATCGTCCGGAGGGCTACACCTTC. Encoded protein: CSARDRPEGYTF.